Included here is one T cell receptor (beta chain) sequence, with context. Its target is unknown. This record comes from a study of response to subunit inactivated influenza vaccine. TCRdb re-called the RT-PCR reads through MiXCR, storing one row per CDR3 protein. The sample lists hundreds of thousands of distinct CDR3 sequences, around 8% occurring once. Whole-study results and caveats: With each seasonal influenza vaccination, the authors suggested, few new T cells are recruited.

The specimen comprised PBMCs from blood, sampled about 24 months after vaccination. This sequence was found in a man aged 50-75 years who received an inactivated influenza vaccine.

The CDR3 DNA sequence: TGTGCCAGCAGCACGGCCGGAGGCTCCTACAATGAGCAGTTCTTC. Translation: CASSTAGGSYNEQFF. The chain has TRBV11-2 and TRBJ2-1; D may be TRBD2 (5 bases). Per the germline V gene, CDR1 is SGHAT and CDR2 is FQNNGV. V was cut by 5 bases and J by 0 bases, with 11 bases left in between. The CDR3 sequence is 15 residues long.